This T cell receptor (beta chain) was documented in a study of T-cell memory formation after mild COVID-19 (dated by TCRdb to 2020 to 2023). For the wider study: TCR sequence clusters from the two donors were largely donor specific. Two young, previously healthy adult volunteers made up the cohort, one male and one female. In a couple of donors, T-cell clones that expanded and contracted after mild COVID-19 were followed by sequencing TCRalpha and TCRbeta repertoires longitudinally. What the authors observed across the whole study: Only a couple of mild cases were covered in the study, and larger cohorts including severe cases with pre-infection samples were considered necessary. The detection of some responding clones in pre-infection memory suggests that pre-existing cross-reactive memory T cells joined the SARS-CoV-2 response. Clones contracting from day 15 to 85 had balanced CD4/CD8 phenotypes, while a second wave expanding from day 15 to 37 was biased towards CD4+. Whether the second-wave clones peaking on day 37 were SARS-CoV-2 specific was not confirmed. Contracting CD4+ clones turned up mainly in the CM and EM memory subsets, whereas EMRA was where CD8+ clones were enriched.

The V end gives up 5 bases and the J end 10 bases, leaving 5 bases in the junction not matched to a gene. The CDR3 sequence holds 13 residues, the cysteine and phenylalanine included. CDR3 DNA only is kept here, 39 bases in frame from base 1. For CDR1 and CDR2, the germline V gene lists SGHTA and FQGNSA. Ficoll-Paque density gradient centrifugation was used to isolate PBMCs. The listed sequencing device is Illumina NovaSeq 6000. TCRalpha and TCRbeta cDNA libraries were built by 5'RACE with constant-segment primers, adding sample barcodes and unique molecular identifiers. RNA was extracted from every sample with Trizol reagent. Libraries were amplified in two PCR steps, with a second sample barcode and Illumina TruSeq adapters added in the second step. Libraries were sequenced on an Illumina NovaSeq with 2 x 150 bp paired-end reads. The study's processing was this. The reads were demultiplexed and collapsed into UMI-guided consensus sequences using migec v1.2.7. Using mixcr v2.1.11, UMI consensuses were aligned to TRA and TRB V and J templates and then assembled into clonotypes. Expanded or contracted clonotypes were those called significant by both edgeR and NoisET, with noise models trained on biological replicates. For edgeR calls, the thresholds were a false discovery rate-adjusted p below 0.01 and a log2 fold-change of 1. As an exploratory analysis of dynamics, max-normalized trajectories of the 1000 most abundant clonotypes were examined with PCA combined with hierarchical clustering. Separately sequenced CD4+ and CD8+ repertoires were used to assign the CD4 or CD8 phenotype of responding clones. TCRdb trimmed the raw reads at Q25, called clones with MiXCR and kept productive beta chains. Rows are unified per CDR3 protein, each entry keeping the most common DNA and genes. Here the V and J calls rest on TCRdb's processing, not on the authors' analysis. The sample includes about 200,000 distinct CDR3 sequences, with around 8.8% observed a single time. The ten largest make up roughly 4% of the sample.

Comments on this clonotype: Its binding antigen is unknown. Base qualities are not provided; no much larger clone lies one nucleotide away.

This chain is built from TRBV7-2 and TRBJ1-6; 7 junctional bases match TRBD1. The receptor comes from a young man who had mild COVID-19 (a few samples of this study predate the infection). The sample titles of this study are shuffled in the database, so cell type and time point are left out; the donor was told from shared clones. The material sequenced was PBMCs or a T cell subset sorted from them (not recorded which). The DNA is as follows: TGTGCCAGCAGCCAGAACAGGGGATCACCCCTCCACTTT. It specifies CASSQNRGSPLHF.